This paragraph reports one T cell receptor (beta chain). Its recognized antigen is unknown. No base quality information exists; no much larger clone differs at one position. This specimen belongs to a study of OX40 agonist ivuxolimab in advanced cancers. Turning to the overall study: The costimulatory receptor OX40 (CD134) was targeted by ivuxolimab, a fully human IgG2 agonistic monoclonal antibody. Intravenous ivuxolimab was administered to patients every 2 weeks at six dose levels: 0.01, 0.1, 0.3, 1.5, 3 and 10 mg/kg. Of the approximately 54 patients in dose escalation, about 19 had hepatocellular carcinoma, some 15 had melanoma, 9 had renal cell carcinoma and 9 had head and neck cancer. In the dose-escalation cohort, 75% to 85% of patients were male, and the mean age was around 60 years with a range of roughly 20 to 80. Prior anti-PD-1, anti-PD-L1 or anti-CTLA-4 therapy was permitted, and checkpoint inhibitors had been received by around 39% of dose-escalation patients. Partial responses occurred in three dose-escalation patients: two with cutaneous melanoma and one with hepatocellular carcinoma. The purpose of peripheral TCRbeta sequencing was to test whether ivuxolimab changed TCR sequence diversity and led to clonal T-cell expansion. The paper reports the monotherapy dose-escalation portion (N of about 54 patients) of the phase I ivuxolimab trial. What the work shows at the level of the full study, not this receptor alone: The antigen specificity of the clonally expanded peripheral T cells was not determined. In partial responders in the 0.1-3.0 mg/kg groups, normalized peripheral clonal expansion was found to be among the lowest, especially among CD8+ T cells. After ivuxolimab, CD8+ T cells had more expanded clones than CD4+ T cells on average. Low levels of normalized T-cell clonal expansion were also seen in some nonresponding patients. Clonal expansion of both CD4+ and CD8+ blood T cells was observed from baseline to week 6 at doses 0.1 to 3.0 mg/kg.

The trial excluded patients who had a history of autoimmune disease or were on systemic immunosuppression. Peripheral blood for TCR sequencing was drawn from every dose cohort at baseline, at cycle 4 day 1 and at cycle 7 day 1. The samples were taken from a phase I, first-in-human, multicenter, open-label dose-escalation trial of ivuxolimab. Adults with locally advanced or metastatic melanoma, renal cell carcinoma, hepatocellular carcinoma or head and neck squamous cell carcinoma were enrolled in the trial. Before TCR sequencing, CD4+ T cells and CD8+ T cells from peripheral blood were sorted into separate populations. Genomic DNA was isolated from the sorted cells so that the TCRbeta CDR3 region could be sequenced. TCRbeta CDR3 regions were sequenced using the immunoSEQ Assay. TCRdb holds this immuneACCESS table with in-frame rearrangements only. Some clones are missing; in checked studies, unresolved V genes explain under half, and the rest has no known cause. A total of 90,000 or so clones appear in this sample, approximately 89% of them only once. The top ten hold around 4.5% of the sample.

From the germline V gene, CDR1 is SNHLY and CDR2 is FYNNEI. There are 14 amino acids in the CDR3, from cysteine to phenylalanine inclusive. Only the CDR3 portion is preserved as DNA: 42 bases, with reading frame beginning at the first base. V lost 3 bases and J lost 8 bases; the stretch between them is 16 bases long. This material consisted of CD4+ or CD8+ T cells sorted from blood, taken in a trial of the OX40 agonist ivuxolimab. Here the chain combines TRBV2 and TRBJ1-2, and perhaps TRBD1 as D gene, on 5 matching bases. The source is an adult with an advanced solid tumor such as melanoma, head and neck, liver or kidney cancer. The CDR3 here reads CASSEARVNGGYTF. The DNA sequence is as follows: TGTGCCAGCAGTGAGGCCAGGGTTAATGGCGGCTACACCTTC. The reference TRBV2 and TRBJ1-2 proteins fill in what lies around the CDR3, so the full variable domain reads EPEVTQTPSHQVTQMGQEVILRCVPISNHLYFYWYRQILGQKVEFLVSFYNNEISEKSEIFDDQFSVERPDGSNFTLKIRSTKLEDSAMYFCASSEARVNGGYTFGSGTRLTVV.